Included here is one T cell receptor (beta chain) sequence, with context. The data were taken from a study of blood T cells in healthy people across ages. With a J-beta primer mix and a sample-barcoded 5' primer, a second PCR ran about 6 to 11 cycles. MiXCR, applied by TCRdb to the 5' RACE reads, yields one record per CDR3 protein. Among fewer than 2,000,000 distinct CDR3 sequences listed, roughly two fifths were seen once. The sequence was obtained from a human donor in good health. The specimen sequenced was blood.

CDR3 sequence: CASSRTEIYGYTF. CDR3 bases: TGTGCCAGCAGTCGTACAGAGATCTATGGCTACACCTTC. V and J are TRBV12-3 or TRBV12-4 and TRBJ1-2; D is unresolved. The V end was cut by 5 bases, the J end by 4 bases, with 11 bases between. The length of the CDR3 is 13 residues.